Here is one T cell receptor beta chain with its context. The clone's antigen remains unknown. No base quality values were provided; no much bigger clone lies one nucleotide off. Spanning cysteine to phenylalanine, the CDR3 consists of 14 amino acids. Only CDR3 DNA is held: 42 bases, read in frame from base 1. V sheds 4 bases and J sheds 1 base, leaving 10 bases between their ends. Sequences LGHDT (CDR1) and YNNKEL (CDR2) are obtained from the germline V gene (reference sequence). The data stem from a study of CD8 T cells in Susac syndrome (dated by TCRdb to between 2019 and 2020). About the study as a whole: Repertoire sequencing was used to test whether CD8+ T cell activation and differentiation in Susac syndrome was antigen driven. Summary of the overall study and its limitations: The study acknowledged that relatively few individuals were included in the TCR sequencing and HLA analysis.

Peripheral blood CD8+ and CD4+ T cells from healthy donors, Susac syndrome patients and multiple sclerosis patients were profiled using high-throughput TCR beta sequencing. The healthy donors served as controls matched for age and sex. Bulk CD8+ and CD4+ T cells were purified by magnetic negative isolation, while CD8+ TEMRA cells were enriched using FACS. Blood was drawn into EDTA tubes, processed within 24 hours, and PBMCs were isolated by density gradient centrifugation. PBMCs intended for TCR sequencing were cryopreserved in liquid nitrogen and thawed later in a water bath at 37 degrees C. A purity of at least 90% was achieved for sorted or isolated CD4+, CD8+ and CD8+ TEMRA cells. RNA was extracted using the RNeasy kit, and about 0.5 to 1 ug of the RNA was reverse transcribed with random hexamers. TCR beta CDR3 regions were amplified with the immunoSEQ multiplex PCR assay covering 54 Vbeta and 13 Jbeta segments. To correct PCR amplification bias, a synthetic template baseline was used for both primer optimization and computational correction. The study's own analysis went as follows. Reads were annotated to V, D and J genes according to IMGT and were analyzed with immunoSEQ Analyzer, with only productive sequences retained. Clonality was calculated as one minus the Shannon entropy normalized by log2 of the number of productive unique sequences. For each patient and control, public and private clones were evaluated within the 100 most prevalent clones. Susac-specific clones were defined as absent from healthy and MS cohorts, some 1,000 published viral clones and other ImmuneACCESS disease sequences. TCRdb handled the public reads itself, with Q25 trimming in fastp and clone calling in MiXCR, and kept productive beta chains. When rows share a CDR3 protein, they turn into one entry using the most common DNA and genes. The authors' filters were not applied to this entry. Across this sample there are some 180,000 distinct CDR3 sequences, with 90% to 95% seen only once. Approximately 0.1% of the sample is held by the ten biggest clonotypes.

The source of this sequence is a human donor in good health. Sequencing was carried out using CD4+ T cells from PBMCs. The chain employs TRBV3-1 and TRBJ1-1; TRBD1 is perhaps the D gene, given 5 matching bases. The DNA sequence reads TGTGCCAGCAGCCGGCGGAGGGGGAACACTGAAGCTTTCTTT. Translated, this is CASSRRRGNTEAFF.